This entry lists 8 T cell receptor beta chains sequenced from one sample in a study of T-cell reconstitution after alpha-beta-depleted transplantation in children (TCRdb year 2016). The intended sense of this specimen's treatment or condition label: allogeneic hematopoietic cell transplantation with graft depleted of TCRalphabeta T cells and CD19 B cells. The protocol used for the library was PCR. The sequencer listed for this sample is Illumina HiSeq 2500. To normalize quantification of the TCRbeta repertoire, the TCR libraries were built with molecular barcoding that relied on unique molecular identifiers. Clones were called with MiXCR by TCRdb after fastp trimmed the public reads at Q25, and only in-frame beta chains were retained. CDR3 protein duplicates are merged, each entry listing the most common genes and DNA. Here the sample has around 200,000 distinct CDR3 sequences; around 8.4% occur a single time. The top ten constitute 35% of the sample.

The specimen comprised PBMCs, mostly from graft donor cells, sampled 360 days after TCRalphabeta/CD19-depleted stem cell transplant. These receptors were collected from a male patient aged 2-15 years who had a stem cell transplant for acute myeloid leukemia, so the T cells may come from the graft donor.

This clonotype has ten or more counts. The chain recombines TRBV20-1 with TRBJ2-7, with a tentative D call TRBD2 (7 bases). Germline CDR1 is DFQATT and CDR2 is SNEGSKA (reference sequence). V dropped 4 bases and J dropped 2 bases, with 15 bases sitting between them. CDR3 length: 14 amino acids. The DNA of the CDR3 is TGCAGTGCTACAGAACAGGGAGGGACCTACGAGCAGTACGTC. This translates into CSATEQGGTYEQYV.

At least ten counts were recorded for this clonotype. CDR3 coding DNA: TGCGCCAGCAGGCTAGCGGGAGGGCCCTCATTCACAGATACGCAGTATTTT. This gives the protein CASRLAGGPSFTDTQYF. This rearrangement joins TRBV5-1 to TRBJ2-3; 12 bases are shared with TRBD2. After removal of 5 bases from V and 2 bases from J, the junction contained 9 bases not matched to a gene. The length of the CDR3 is 17 residues. Looked up from germline, CDR1 is SGHRS and CDR2 is YFSETQ.

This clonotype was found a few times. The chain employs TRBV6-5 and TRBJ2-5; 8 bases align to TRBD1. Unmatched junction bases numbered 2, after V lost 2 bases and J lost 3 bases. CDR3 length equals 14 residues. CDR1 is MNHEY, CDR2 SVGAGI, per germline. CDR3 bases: TGTGCCAGCAGTTACCCGACAGGGGAAGAGACCCAGTACTTC. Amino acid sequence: CASSYPTGEETQYF.

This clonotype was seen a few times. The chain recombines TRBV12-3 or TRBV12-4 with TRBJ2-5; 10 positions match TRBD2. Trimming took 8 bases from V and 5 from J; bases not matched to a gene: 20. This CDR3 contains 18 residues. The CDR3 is CASSQSVETTSGTETQYF. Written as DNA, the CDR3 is TGTGCCAGCTCCCAGAGCGTTGAAACAACTAGCGGGACGGAGACCCAGTACTTC.

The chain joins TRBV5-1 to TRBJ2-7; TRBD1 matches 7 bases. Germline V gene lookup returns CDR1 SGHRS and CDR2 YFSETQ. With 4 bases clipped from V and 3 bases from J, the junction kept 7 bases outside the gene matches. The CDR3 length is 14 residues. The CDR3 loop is CASSVHGTVYEQYF. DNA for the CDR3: TGCGCCAGCAGCGTACATGGGACAGTCTACGAGCAGTACTTC.

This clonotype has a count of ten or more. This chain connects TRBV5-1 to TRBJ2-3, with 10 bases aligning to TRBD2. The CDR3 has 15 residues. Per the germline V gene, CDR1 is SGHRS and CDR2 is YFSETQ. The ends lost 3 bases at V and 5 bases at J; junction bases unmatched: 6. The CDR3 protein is CASSWSGGARDTQYF. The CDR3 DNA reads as TGCGCCAGCAGCTGGAGCGGGGGGGCCAGAGATACGCAGTATTTT.

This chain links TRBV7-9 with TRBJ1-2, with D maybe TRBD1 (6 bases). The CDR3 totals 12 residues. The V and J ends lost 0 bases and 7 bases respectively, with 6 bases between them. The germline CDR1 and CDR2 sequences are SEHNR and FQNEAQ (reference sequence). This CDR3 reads CASSLAGGGYTF. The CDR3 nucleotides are TGTGCCAGCAGCTTAGCAGGGGGTGGCTACACCTTC.

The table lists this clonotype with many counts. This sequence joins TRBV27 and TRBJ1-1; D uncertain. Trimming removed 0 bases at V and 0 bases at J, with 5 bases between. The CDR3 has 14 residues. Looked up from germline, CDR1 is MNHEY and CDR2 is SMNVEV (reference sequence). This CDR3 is CASSLSGLNTEAFF. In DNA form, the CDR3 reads TGTGCCAGCAGTTTATCCGGTTTGAACACTGAAGCTTTCTTT.